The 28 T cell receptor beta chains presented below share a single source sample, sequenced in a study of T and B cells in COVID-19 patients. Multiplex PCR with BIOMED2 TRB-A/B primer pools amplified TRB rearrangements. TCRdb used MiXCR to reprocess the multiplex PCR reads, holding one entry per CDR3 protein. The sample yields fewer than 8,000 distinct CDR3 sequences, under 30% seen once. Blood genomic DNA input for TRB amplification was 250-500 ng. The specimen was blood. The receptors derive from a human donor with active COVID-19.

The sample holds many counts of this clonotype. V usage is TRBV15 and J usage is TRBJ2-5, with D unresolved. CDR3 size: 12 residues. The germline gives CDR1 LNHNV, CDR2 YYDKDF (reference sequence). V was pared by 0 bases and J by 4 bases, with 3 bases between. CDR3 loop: CATSRDLETQYF. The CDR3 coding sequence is TGTGCCACCAGCAGAGATTTAGAGACCCAGTACTTC.

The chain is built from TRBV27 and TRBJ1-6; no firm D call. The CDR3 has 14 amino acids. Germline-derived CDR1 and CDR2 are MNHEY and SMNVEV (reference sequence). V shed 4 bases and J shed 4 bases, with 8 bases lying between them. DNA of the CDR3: TGTGCCAGCAGTTCCCCAGCTTATAATTCACCCCTCCACTTT. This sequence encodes CASSSPAYNSPLHF.

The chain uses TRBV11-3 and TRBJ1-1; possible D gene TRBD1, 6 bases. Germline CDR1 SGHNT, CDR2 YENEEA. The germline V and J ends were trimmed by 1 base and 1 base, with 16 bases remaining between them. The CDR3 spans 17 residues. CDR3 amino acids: CASSLALGGAANTEAFF. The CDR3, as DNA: TGTGCCAGCAGCTTAGCGCTGGGGGGCGCGGCGAACACTGAAGCTTTCTTT. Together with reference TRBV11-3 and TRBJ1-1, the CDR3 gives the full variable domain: EAGVVQSPRYKIIEKKQPVAFWCNPISGHNTLYWYLQNLGQGPELLIRYENEEAVDDSQLPKDRFSAERLKGVDSTLKIQPAELGDSAVYLCASSLALGGAANTEAFFGQGTRLTVV.

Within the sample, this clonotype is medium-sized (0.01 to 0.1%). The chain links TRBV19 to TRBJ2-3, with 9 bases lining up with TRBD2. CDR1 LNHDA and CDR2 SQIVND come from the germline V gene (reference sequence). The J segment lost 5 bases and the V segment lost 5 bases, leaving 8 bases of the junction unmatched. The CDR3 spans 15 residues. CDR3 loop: CASSLGGRAGDTQYF. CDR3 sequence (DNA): TGTGCCAGTAGTCTTGGCGGGAGGGCCGGAGATACGCAGTATTTT.

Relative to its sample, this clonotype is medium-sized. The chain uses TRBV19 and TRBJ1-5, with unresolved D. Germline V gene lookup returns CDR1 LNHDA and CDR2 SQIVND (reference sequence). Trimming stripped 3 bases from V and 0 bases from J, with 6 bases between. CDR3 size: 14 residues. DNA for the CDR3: TGTGCCAGTAGTATCCAATTTAGCAATCAGCCCCAGCATTTT. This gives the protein CASSIQFSNQPQHF. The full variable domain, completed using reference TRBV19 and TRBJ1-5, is DGGITQSPKYLFRKEGQNVTLSCEQNLNHDAMYWYRQDPGQGLRLIYYSQIVNDFQKGDIAEGYSVSREKKESFPLTVTSAQKNPTAFYLCASSIQFSNQPQHFGDGTRLSIL.

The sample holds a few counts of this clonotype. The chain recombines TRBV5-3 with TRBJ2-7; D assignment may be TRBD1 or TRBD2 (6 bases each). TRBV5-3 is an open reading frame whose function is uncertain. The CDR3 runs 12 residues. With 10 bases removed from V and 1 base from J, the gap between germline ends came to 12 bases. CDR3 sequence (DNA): TGTGCCTGGGGGGCAGATTCCTACGAGCAGTACTTC. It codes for CAWGADSYEQYF.

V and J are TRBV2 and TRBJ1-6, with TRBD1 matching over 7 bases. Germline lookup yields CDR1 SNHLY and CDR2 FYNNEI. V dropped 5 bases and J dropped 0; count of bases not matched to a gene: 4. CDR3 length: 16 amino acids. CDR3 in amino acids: CASSFRGSSYNSPLHF. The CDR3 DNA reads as TGTGCCAGCAGTTTCAGGGGGAGCTCCTATAATTCACCCCTCCACTTT.

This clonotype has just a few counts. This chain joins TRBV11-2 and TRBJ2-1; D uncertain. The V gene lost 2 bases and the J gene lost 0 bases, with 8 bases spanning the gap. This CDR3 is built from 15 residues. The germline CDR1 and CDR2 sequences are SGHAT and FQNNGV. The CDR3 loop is CASSLRADSYNEQFF. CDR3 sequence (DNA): TGTGCCAGCAGCTTAAGGGCTGACTCCTACAATGAGCAGTTCTTC.

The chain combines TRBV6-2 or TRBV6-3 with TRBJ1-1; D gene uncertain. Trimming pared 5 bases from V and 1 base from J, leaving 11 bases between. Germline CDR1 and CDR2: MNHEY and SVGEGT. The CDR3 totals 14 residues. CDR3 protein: CASSAGRPNTEAFF. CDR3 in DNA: TGTGCCAGCAGTGCCGGACGGCCGAACACTGAAGCTTTCTTT.

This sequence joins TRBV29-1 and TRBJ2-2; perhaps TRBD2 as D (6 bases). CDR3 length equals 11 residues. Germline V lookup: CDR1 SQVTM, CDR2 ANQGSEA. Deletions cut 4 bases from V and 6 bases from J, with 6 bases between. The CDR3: CSVGGAGELFF. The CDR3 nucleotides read TGCAGCGTTGGCGGGGCCGGGGAGCTGTTTTTT.

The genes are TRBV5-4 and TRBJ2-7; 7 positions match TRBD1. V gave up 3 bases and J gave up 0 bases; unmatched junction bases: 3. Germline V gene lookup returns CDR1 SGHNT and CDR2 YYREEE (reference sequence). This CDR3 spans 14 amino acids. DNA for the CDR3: TGTGCCAGCAGCTCCAGGGGGATCTCCTACGAGCAGTACTTC. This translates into CASSSRGISYEQYF.

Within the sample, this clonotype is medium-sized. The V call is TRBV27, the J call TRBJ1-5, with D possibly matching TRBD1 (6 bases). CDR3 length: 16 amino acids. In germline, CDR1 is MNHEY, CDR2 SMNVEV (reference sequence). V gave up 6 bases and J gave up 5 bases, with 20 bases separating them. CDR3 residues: CASRDRTGARDQPQHF. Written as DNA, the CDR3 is TGTGCCAGCAGAGACAGGACGGGGGCACGAGATCAGCCCCAGCATTTT.

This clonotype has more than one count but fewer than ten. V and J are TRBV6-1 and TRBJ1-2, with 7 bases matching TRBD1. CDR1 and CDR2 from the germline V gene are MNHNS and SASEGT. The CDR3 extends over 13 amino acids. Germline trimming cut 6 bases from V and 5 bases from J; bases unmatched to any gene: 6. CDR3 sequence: CASRLQGDYGYTF. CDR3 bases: TGTGCCAGCAGGCTGCAGGGGGATTATGGCTACACCTTC.

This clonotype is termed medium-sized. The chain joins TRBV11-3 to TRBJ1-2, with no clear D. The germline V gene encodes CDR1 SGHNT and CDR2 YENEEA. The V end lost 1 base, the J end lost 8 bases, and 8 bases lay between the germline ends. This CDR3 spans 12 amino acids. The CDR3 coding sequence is TGTGCCAGCAGCTTAGGAGGGCAGGGCTACACCTTC. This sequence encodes CASSLGGQGYTF.

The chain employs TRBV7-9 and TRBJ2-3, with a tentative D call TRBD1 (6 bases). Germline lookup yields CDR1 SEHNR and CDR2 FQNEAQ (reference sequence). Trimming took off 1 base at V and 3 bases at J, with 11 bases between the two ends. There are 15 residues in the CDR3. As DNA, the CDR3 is TGTGCCAGCAGCTTAGTGATGACAGGTACAGATACGCAGTATTTT. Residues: CASSLVMTGTDTQYF.

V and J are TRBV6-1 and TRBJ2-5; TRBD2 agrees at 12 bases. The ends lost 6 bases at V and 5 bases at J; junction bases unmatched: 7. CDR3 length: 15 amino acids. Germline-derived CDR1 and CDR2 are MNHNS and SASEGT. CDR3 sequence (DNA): TGTGCCAGCAGCGGACTAGCGGGGCTCCTGGAGACCCAGTACTTC. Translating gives CASSGLAGLLETQYF.

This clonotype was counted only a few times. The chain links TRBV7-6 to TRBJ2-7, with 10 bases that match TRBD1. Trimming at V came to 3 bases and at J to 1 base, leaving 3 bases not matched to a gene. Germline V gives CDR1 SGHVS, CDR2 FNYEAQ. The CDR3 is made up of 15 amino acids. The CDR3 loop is CASSFGDRGSYEQYF. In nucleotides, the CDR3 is TGTGCCAGCAGCTTTGGGGACAGGGGTTCCTACGAGCAGTACTTC.

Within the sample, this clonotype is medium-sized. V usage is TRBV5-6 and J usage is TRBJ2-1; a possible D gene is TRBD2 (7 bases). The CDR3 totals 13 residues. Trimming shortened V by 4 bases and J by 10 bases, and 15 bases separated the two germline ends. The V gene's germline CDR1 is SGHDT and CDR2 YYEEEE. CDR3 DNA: TGTGCCAGCAGCCTAGGGGGGGCGGAGGAGCAGTTCTTC. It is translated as CASSLGGAEEQFF. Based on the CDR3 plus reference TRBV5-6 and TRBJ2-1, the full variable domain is DAGVTQSPTHLIKTRGQQVTLRCSPKSGHDTVSWYQQALGQGPQFIFQYYEEEERQRGNFPDRFSGHQFPNYSSELNVNALLLGDSALYLCASSLGGAEEQFFGPGTRLTVL.

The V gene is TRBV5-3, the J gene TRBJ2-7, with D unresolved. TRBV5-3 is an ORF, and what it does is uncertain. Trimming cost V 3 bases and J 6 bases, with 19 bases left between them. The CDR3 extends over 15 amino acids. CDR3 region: CARSSPDPGRSEQYF. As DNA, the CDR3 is TGTGCCAGAAGCTCACCGGACCCAGGTAGGTCCGAGCAGTACTTC.

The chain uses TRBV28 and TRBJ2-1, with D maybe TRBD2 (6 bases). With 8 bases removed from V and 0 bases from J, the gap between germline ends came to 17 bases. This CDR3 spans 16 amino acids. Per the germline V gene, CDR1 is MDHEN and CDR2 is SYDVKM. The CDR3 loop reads CASHRLAPSSYNEQFF. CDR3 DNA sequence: TGTGCCAGCCATCGTCTAGCGCCGAGCTCCTACAATGAGCAGTTCTTC.

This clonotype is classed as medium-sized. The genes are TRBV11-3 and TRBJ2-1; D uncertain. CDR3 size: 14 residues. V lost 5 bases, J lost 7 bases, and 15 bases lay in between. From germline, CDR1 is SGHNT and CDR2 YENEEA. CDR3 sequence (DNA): TGTGCCAGCAGCCCGGGCTCCGACGAAAATGAGCAGTTCTTC. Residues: CASSPGSDENEQFF.

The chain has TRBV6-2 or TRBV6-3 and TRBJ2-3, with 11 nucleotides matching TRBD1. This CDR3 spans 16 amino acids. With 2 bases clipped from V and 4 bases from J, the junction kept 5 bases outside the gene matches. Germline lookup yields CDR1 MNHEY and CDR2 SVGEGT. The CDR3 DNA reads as TGTGCCAGCAGTTACGGACAGGGGGCCTGGGCAGATACGCAGTATTTT. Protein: CASSYGQGAWADTQYF.

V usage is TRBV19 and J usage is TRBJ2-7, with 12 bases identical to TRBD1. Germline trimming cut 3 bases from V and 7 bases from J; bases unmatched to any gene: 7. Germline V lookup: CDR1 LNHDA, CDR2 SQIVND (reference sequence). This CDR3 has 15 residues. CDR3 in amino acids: CASSIGTGGTGEQYF. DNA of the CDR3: TGTGCCAGTAGTATCGGGACAGGGGGCACCGGGGAGCAGTACTTC.

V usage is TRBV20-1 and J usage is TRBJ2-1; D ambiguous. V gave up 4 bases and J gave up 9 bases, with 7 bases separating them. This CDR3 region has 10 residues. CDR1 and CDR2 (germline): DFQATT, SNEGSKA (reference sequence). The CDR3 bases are TGCAGTGCTACCCTACGTGAGCAGTTCTTC. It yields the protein CSATLREQFF.

This chain's CDR3 is CASSPVGALSYEQYF. The CDR3 nucleotides are TGTGCCAGCAGCCCGGTAGGGGCCCTCTCCTACGAGCAGTACTTC. The J gene is TRBJ2-7, the V gene TRBV7-2; tentatively, D is TRBD1 (5 bases). Germline assignment: CDR1 SGHTA and CDR2 FQGNSA. The CDR3 covers 15 residues. Trimming took 5 bases from V and 0 from J, leaving 14 bases between them.

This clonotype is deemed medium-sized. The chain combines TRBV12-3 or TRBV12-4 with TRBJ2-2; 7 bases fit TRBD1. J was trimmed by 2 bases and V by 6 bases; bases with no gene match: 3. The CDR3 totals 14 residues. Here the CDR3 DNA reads TGTGCCAGCAGACAGGGGCGAAACACCGGGGAGCTGTTTTTT. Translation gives CASRQGRNTGELFF.

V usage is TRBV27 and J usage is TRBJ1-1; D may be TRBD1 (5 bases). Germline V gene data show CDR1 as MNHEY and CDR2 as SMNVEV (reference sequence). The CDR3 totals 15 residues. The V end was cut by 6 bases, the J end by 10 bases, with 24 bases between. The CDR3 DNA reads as TGTGCCAGCAGCGAATTGGGTGGGGGTTCTATTCGAGCTTTCTTT. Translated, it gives CASSELGGGSIRAFF.

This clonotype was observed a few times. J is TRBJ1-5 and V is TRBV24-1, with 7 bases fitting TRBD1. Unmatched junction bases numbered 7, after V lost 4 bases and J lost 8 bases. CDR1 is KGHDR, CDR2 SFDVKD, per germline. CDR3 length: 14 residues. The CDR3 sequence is CATSDIQGNEPQHF. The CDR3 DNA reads TGTGCCACCAGTGACATACAGGGGAATGAGCCCCAGCATTTT.